This passage covers 10 T cell receptor beta chains from one sample sequenced in a study of blood T cell repertoires in COVID-19. Clones were sequenced by immunoSEQ multiplex PCR, and TCRdb holds only the in-frame ones, with some missing. The sample records fewer than 300,000 clones, less than 90% being singletons. Material: peripheral blood. The source of these receptors is a woman between 65 and 79 years old with active or convalescent COVID-19.

This rearrangement joins TRBV5-1 to TRBJ1-3, with D unresolved. V was trimmed by 5 bases and J by 4 bases, leaving 13 bases between them. The CDR3 spans 14 residues. From germline, CDR1 is SGHRS and CDR2 YFSETQ. The CDR3 sequence: CASSTTGFGNTIYF. The CDR3 DNA follows: TGCGCCAGCAGTACCACGGGGTTCGGAAACACCATATATTTT. Supplemented by reference TRBV5-1 and TRBJ1-3, the full variable domain reads KAGVTQTPRYLIKTRGQQVTLSCSPISGHRSVSWYQQTPGQGLQFLFEYFSETQRNKGNFPGRFSGRQFSNSRSEMNVSTLELGDSALYLCASSTTGFGNTIYFGEGSWLTVV.

The chain has TRBV4-3 and TRBJ2-7, with D possibly TRBD2 on 6 matching bases. The CDR3 length is 16 residues. V was trimmed by 0 bases and J by 2 bases, leaving 14 bases between them. Germline assignment: CDR1 LGHNA and CDR2 YSLEER. The chain's CDR3 is CASSQDRSSGAYEQYF. The DNA of the CDR3 is TGCGCCAGCAGCCAAGATCGGTCATCGGGAGCCTACGAGCAGTACTTC.

The V gene is TRBV4-1, the J gene TRBJ2-3, with D perhaps TRBD2 (6 bases). The CDR3 is 16 residues long. The germline gives CDR1 MGHRA, CDR2 YSYEKL. Trimming stripped 7 bases from V and 2 bases from J, with 19 bases between. Here the CDR3 DNA reads TGCGCCAGCACCGCCCTTCCGGGACTTAACACAGATACGCAGTATTTT. Translating gives CASTALPGLNTDTQYF.

The gene calls are TRBV7-2 and TRBJ1-1, with 7 bases matching TRBD1. J was trimmed by 4 bases and V by 4 bases; bases with no gene match: 3. CDR1 SGHTA and CDR2 FQGNSA come from the germline V gene. This CDR3 region has 13 residues. CDR3 DNA: TGTGCCAGCAGCTCGCAGGGGGGCACTGAAGCTTTCTTT. Translating gives CASSSQGGTEAFF.

V is TRBV6-6 and J is TRBJ1-4, with 7 nucleotides matching TRBD1. Per the germline V gene, CDR1 is MNHNY and CDR2 is SVGAGI (reference sequence). The CDR3 loop spans 14 amino acids. V shed 5 bases, J shed 8 bases, and the junction held 8 bases outside the gene matches. The CDR3 protein is CASSGRGVREKLFF. The DNA of the CDR3 is TGTGCCAGCAGTGGCAGGGGGGTAAGGGAAAAACTGTTTTTT.

The J gene is TRBJ2-1, the V gene TRBV11-3, with 10 bases aligning to TRBD2. After removal of 5 bases from V and 5 bases from J, the junction contained 12 bases not matched to a gene. CDR1 is SGHNT and CDR2 is YENEEA in the germline V gene. This CDR3 has 17 residues. CDR3 in amino acids: CASSPREERGGNNEQFF. DNA for the CDR3: TGTGCCAGCAGCCCCCGTGAAGAGCGGGGGGGGAACAATGAGCAGTTCTTC.

The DNA for the CDR3 is TGTGCCAGCTCACCACCGAGTCAGGGTGGCGAAAAACTGTTTTTT. Translation gives CASSPPSQGGEKLFF. The chain has TRBV18 and TRBJ1-4; D is possibly TRBD1 (5 bases). In germline, CDR1 is KGHSH, CDR2 LQKENI. This CDR3 contains 15 residues. V was cut by 0 bases and J by 8 bases, with 13 bases left in between.

The chain is built from TRBV9 and TRBJ2-5, with 11 bases matching TRBD2. This CDR3 has 16 residues. Trimming removed 3 bases from V and 5 bases from J; junction bases left unmatched: 9. Germline V gene sequence: CDR1 SGDLS, CDR2 YYNGEE. The CDR3 loop is CASSGSASGGLETQYF. CDR3 bases: TGTGCCAGCAGCGGCTCCGCTAGCGGGGGGTTGGAGACCCAGTACTTC.

CDR3 DNA sequence: TGTGCCAGCAGCGTCGGGACAGGGTTCACCGGGGAGCTGTTTTTT. It is translated as CASSVGTGFTGELFF. The V gene is TRBV9, the J gene TRBJ2-2, with 9 bases matching TRBD1. Germline V CDR1 and CDR2: SGDLS, YYNGEE. V dropped 2 bases and J dropped 4; count of bases not matched to a gene: 3. CDR3 length: 15 amino acids.

The J gene is TRBJ1-5, the V gene TRBV20-1; TRBD1 matches at 7 bases. Germline lookup yields CDR1 DFQATT and CDR2 SNEGSKA (reference sequence). The CDR3 is 15 residues long. Trimming cost V 3 bases and J 4 bases; bases outside gene matches: 9. CDR3 bases: TGCAGTGCTAGTCCCGGGACAGCTCTTAATCAGCCCCAGCATTTT. This sequence encodes CSASPGTALNQPQHF.